One T cell receptor beta chain is described in this entry. The CDR3 runs 14 residues. Looked up from germline, CDR1 is SQVTM and CDR2 is ANQGSEA. A J-beta primer mix and a sample-barcoded 5' primer were used in a second PCR of about 7 to 12 cycles. TCRdb passed the 5' RACE reads through MiXCR, listing each CDR3 protein once. The table records about 1.5 million distinct CDR3 sequences, about 45% of them present only once. This specimen comes from a study of blood T cells in healthy people across ages. The specimen sequenced was blood. The chain is built from TRBV29-1 and TRBJ2-7; 11 bases are shared with TRBD2. The J call may be incorrect, as the DNA end agrees better with TRBJ2-5. The clonotype comes from a woman aged 18-29 years in good health. CDR3 coding DNA: TGCAGCGTCGGGACTAGCGGAGGACAAGAGACCCAGTACTTC. It codes for CSVGTSGGQETQYF.